The sequence of this T cell receptor (beta chain) was determined in a study of blood T cell repertoires in COVID-19. Study details: Some COVID-19 samples were acute and others convalescent; all came from the United States, Italy and Spain. The cDNA or gDNA used as material had been derived from T cells, B-cell-depleted T cells, or PBMCs.

With 0 bases removed from V and 7 bases from J, the gap between germline ends came to 11 bases. Germline V CDR1 and CDR2: SGHDT, YYEEEE. The CDR3 is made up of 15 amino acids. Source study methods: Amplification from reference gene primers served as the basis for estimated nucleated cell counts. The data were produced by immunoSEQ multiplex PCR, yet TCRdb's version contains in-frame clones alone and is incomplete. That table gives V, J and clone size, and the DNA gave D and trimming. This table has 200,000 to 300,000 clones, around 90% appearing once. The sequence was collected from a man between 60 and 70 years old who had recovered from COVID-19. What was sequenced was peripheral blood. The chain links TRBV5-6 to TRBJ1-6, with no clear D. CDR3 in amino acids: CASSLAGTENSPLHF. CDR3 bases: TGTGCCAGCAGCTTGGCGGGAACCGAAAATTCACCCCTCCACTTT.